These 3 T cell receptor beta chains share one sample of origin, sequenced in a study of blood T cell repertoires in COVID-19. Clones were sequenced by immunoSEQ multiplex PCR, and TCRdb holds only the in-frame ones, with some missing. This sample carries 300,000 to 400,000 clones, just over 85% of them seen once, and the ten largest clones take about 4%. The sample consisted of PBMCs or T cells enriched from blood (not recorded which). The origin of the receptors is a woman between 40 and 55 years old with acute COVID-19.

The chain links TRBV9 to TRBJ1-4; weak D call: TRBD1 (6 bases). V was shortened by 0 bases and J by 6 bases, with 9 bases between the two germline ends. This CDR3 contains 14 residues. Germline CDR1 is SGDLS and CDR2 is YYNGEE. DNA of the CDR3: TGTGCCAGCAGCGTAGGGGGGCTCGATGAAAAACTGTTTTTT. Protein product: CASSVGGLDEKLFF.

The chain employs TRBV7-2 and TRBJ2-1; 8 bases fit TRBD1. Germline values: CDR1 SGHTA, CDR2 FQGNSA. This CDR3 region has 16 residues. V gave up 0 bases and J gave up 3 bases; unmatched junction bases: 4. The CDR3: CASSLAPGQGYNEQFF. CDR3 sequence (DNA): TGTGCCAGCAGCTTAGCACCCGGACAGGGCTACAATGAGCAGTTCTTC.

The chain uses TRBV7-9 and TRBJ1-1; D not resolved. CDR1 and CDR2 from the germline V gene are SEHNR and FQNEAQ (reference sequence). This CDR3 has 12 residues. V was clipped by 4 bases and J by 11 bases, with 14 bases between them. The CDR3: CASSSQSIEAFF. The CDR3 DNA sequence: TGTGCCAGCAGCTCTCAATCCATTGAGGCTTTCTTT.